Below are 9 T cell receptor beta chains sequenced from a single sample in a study of T cells after yellow fever vaccination (dated by TCRdb to the late 2010s). Library creation used 5' RACE. Instrument on record: Illumina NovaSeq 6000. In-frame beta chains were kept once TCRdb had trimmed the public reads at Q25 with fastp and called clones with MiXCR. Each CDR3 protein appears once, grouped with its most common genes and DNA. This sample has 250,000 to 400,000 distinct CDR3 sequences in its table, and approximately 4% of those were observed once. The ten largest clonotypes hold roughly 25% of the sample. The treatment or condition label for this specimen denotes: live attenuated yellow fever vaccine strain. Sequenced material: PBMCs, taken 5 days after the yellow fever booster vaccination. These receptors originate from a man younger than 30 who received the YFV17D yellow fever vaccine.

The rearrangement links TRBV7-2 to TRBJ2-1; 8 bases map to TRBD2. The germline V gene encodes CDR1 SGHTA and CDR2 FQGNSA. The V and J ends lost 8 bases and 8 bases, in that order; junction bases with no gene match: 5. This CDR3 is built from 12 residues. The CDR3 reads CASGGGRDEQFF. The CDR3 DNA is TGTGCCAGCGGCGGGGGGAGGGATGAGCAGTTCTTC. The whole variable domain, remainder taken from reference TRBV7-2 and TRBJ2-1, is GAGVSQSPSNKVTEKGKDVELRCDPISGHTALYWYRQSLGQGLEFLIYFQGNSAPDKSGLPSDRFSAERTGGSVSTLTIQRTQQEDSAVYLCASGGGRDEQFFGPGTRLTVL.

The chain couples TRBV11-2 to TRBJ2-7; D gene unclear. CDR1 and CDR2 (germline): SGHAT, FQNNGV. V lost 4 bases, J lost 3 bases, and 10 bases lay in between. This CDR3 comprises 13 residues. Written as DNA, the CDR3 is TGTGCCAGCAGCTCCTACTGGGACTACGAGCAGTACGTC. It encodes CASSSYWDYEQYV.

This clonotype occurred many times. This chain connects TRBV20-1 to TRBJ2-7; a weak D match, TRBD1 (5 bases). Trimming took off 6 bases at V and 1 base at J, with 10 bases between the two ends. Germline assignment: CDR1 DFQATT and CDR2 SNEGSKA (reference sequence). This CDR3 is built from 12 residues. CDR3 DNA sequence: TGCAGTGCGACGGACAAGTCCTACGAGCAGTACTTC. Protein: CSATDKSYEQYF.

This clonotype was found many times. The gene calls are TRBV12-3 or TRBV12-4 and TRBJ2-6; D is unclear. The CDR3 sequence is 14 residues long. V was trimmed by 5 bases and J by 1 base, leaving 6 bases between them. The CDR3 coding sequence is TGTGCCAGCAGTCCCCTTTCTGGGGCCAACGTCCTGACTTTC. Its translation: CASSPLSGANVLTF.

A few counts support this clonotype. The chain has TRBV6-2 or TRBV6-3 and TRBJ2-2; D unresolved. Germline V gene sequence: CDR1 MNHEY, CDR2 SVGEGT. CDR3 length: 11 residues. Trimming removed 10 bases from V and 5 bases from J, with 8 bases in between. The CDR3 region has the DNA TGTGCCACCCTATCGACCGGGGAGCTGTTTTTT. Amino acids: CATLSTGELFF.

This clonotype came up many times. The chain is built from TRBV3-1 and TRBJ2-7; D is uncertain. Germline V gene lookup returns CDR1 LGHDT and CDR2 YNNKEL (reference sequence). V lost 4 bases to trimming and J lost 5 bases, with 27 bases between them. The CDR3 contains 18 residues. The CDR3 region has the DNA TGTGCCAGCAGCCCCCTGGTGGTGGGGATCTCTACCGTGGACGAGCAGTACTTC. Its protein is CASSPLVVGISTVDEQYF.

A few counts support this clonotype. This sequence joins TRBV6-2 or TRBV6-3 and TRBJ1-5; perhaps TRBD1 as D (6 bases). The CDR3 is 15 residues long. V was clipped by 2 bases and J by 7 bases, with 15 bases between them. Germline CDR1 and CDR2: MNHEY and SVGEGT. CDR3 sequence (DNA): TGTGCCAGCAGTTACCCCGCAGGGGTTGGCCAGCCCCAGCATTTT. Its protein product is CASSYPAGVGQPQHF.

This clonotype has ten or more counts. The chain employs TRBV20-1 and TRBJ1-6; 7 bases are a match to TRBD1. Germline CDR1 reads DFQATT; CDR2 reads SNEGSKA (reference sequence). V lost 4 bases and J lost 7; bases outside the gene matches: 7. The CDR3 covers 14 residues. The CDR3 loop is CSAMRQGPNSPLHF. CDR3 in DNA: TGCAGTGCTATGAGACAGGGACCGAATTCACCCCTCCACTTT.

The genes are TRBV12-3 or TRBV12-4 and TRBJ2-3, with no clear D. The CDR3 spans 15 residues. V shed 2 bases and J shed 6 bases, with 15 bases lying between them. CDR3: CASSLIRVGEDTQYF. CDR3 sequence (DNA): TGTGCCAGCAGTTTAATAAGAGTTGGAGAGGATACGCAGTATTTT.